This paragraph covers one T cell receptor (beta chain) sequence. The CDR3 is made up of 14 amino acids. Germline V lookup: CDR1 SGHTA, CDR2 FQGNSA. Trimming removed 5 bases at V and 1 base at J, with 11 bases between. The source of the sample is a study of CD8+ T cells in alopecia areata. Following extraction, RNA underwent reverse transcription to cDNA, which served as the sequencing template. Generated by immunoSEQ multiplex PCR, the TCRdb table keeps only in-frame clones and is missing some. This sample carries 130,000 to 150,000 clones, less than 65% of them seen once, and the ten largest clones take approximately 34%.

This rearrangement joins TRBV7-2 to TRBJ1-1; D perhaps matches TRBD1 (6 bases). Sequencing was done on a sample of CD8+ T cells sorted from blood. The receptor was isolated from a human donor in good health. CDR3 bases: TGTGCCAGCAGCGCCAGGGGACGGAACACTGAAGCTTTCTTT. This gives the protein CASSARGRNTEAFF.